This entry describes one T cell receptor (beta chain). Its antigen is currently not known. No much larger clone is present one base from it, and per-base qualities are unavailable. These data originate in a study of cytomegalovirus exposure and HLA in healthy donors (dated by TCRdb to 2015 to 2018). With respect to the entire study: The 666 repertoires of the first cohort and the 120 validation repertoires were produced on the same platform, according to a later analysis. The aim of the study was to test whether cataloging public T cell receptors could identify signatures of past pathogen exposure. A separate validation cohort of 90 to 150 different subjects was used in addition to the approximately 640-subject first cohort. To predict cytomegalovirus infection status, the study brought together high-throughput TCR immunosequencing, statistical association of individual TCRs with disease status, and machine learning.

On the study overall, not on this receptor specifically: The classifier was reported to diagnose cytomegalovirus status with high specificity and sensitivity in both the original cohort and the validation cohort. In the study, 164 TCR beta chains were listed as associated with cytomegalovirus. Most TCR sequences were seen in very few donors, while some public TCRs were found in many individuals. A later analysis found that TCRs clustered in the first cohort also tended to co-occur in the 95 to 150 validation repertoires, with 94% of cluster scores above 0. A later analysis had no HLA typing for the validation cohort, so co-occurrence there was scored across all 110 or so repertoires. A few of the identified cytomegalovirus-associated TCR beta chains were confirmed in vitro to be specific for cytomegalovirus antigens. According to the authors, the approach could potentially be generalized to other disease states and immunological phenotypes.

Library preparation was by the immunoSEQ multiplex PCR assay. On the authors' methods: A statistical classification framework was built for diagnosing cytomegalovirus status from the catalog of TCR beta chain sequences. The clones in this table, taken by TCRdb from immuneACCESS, are in-frame only. Not every clone is retained; where verified, under half of the shortfall comes from an unresolved V gene, and the cause of the rest is unknown. For V, J and clone size, that table is used; D and trimming come from the DNA. This sample is represented by approximately 88,000 clones; about 96% of them were singletons. In total, the top ten clones hold approximately 1.3% of the sample. The CDR3 numbers 15 residues from cysteine through phenylalanine. The sequence is cut down to CDR3 DNA, 45 bases in frame from base 1. V loses 6 bases of germline sequence and J loses 5 bases, and the interval between the two ends is 16 bases. The CDR1 and CDR2 encoded by the germline V gene are MDHEN and SYDVKM.

Donors formed part of the validation cohort, which comprised 95 to 150 subjects and was distinct from the first cohort of over 500 subjects. In this chain, TRBV28 is recombined with TRBJ1-4; perhaps TRBD1 is the D gene, with 5 bases matching. Sequenced sample: PBMCs. This receptor was obtained from a young woman in good health and CMV-seronegative. The nucleotide sequence is TGTGCCAGCAGCATACAGACAGCCGCAAATGAAAAACTGTTTTTT. It encodes CASSIQTAANEKLFF.